This TCR beta chain was captured by sequencing in a study of cytomegalovirus exposure and HLA in healthy donors. Whole-study results and caveats: According to a later analysis, donors in an Asian-associated ancestry cluster reportedly had fewer N-insertions than the approximately 730-donor mean. There were about 160 TCR beta chains listed as cytomegalovirus-associated.

60 Vbeta and 13 Jbeta primers were used in PCR. Sequencing was performed with immunoSEQ multiplex PCR; in TCRdb, only in-frame clones are kept and a portion is missing. Of approximately 82,000 clones listed, more than 60% are singletons. This clone appeared a few times. Its antigen is still unknown. The receptor was isolated from a man aged 35-49 years in good health and CMV-seronegative. The sequenced material came from PBMCs.

DNA of the CDR3: TGTGCCAGCAGCTTGGTTCCGGCTAGCGGGTTTGAAAATGAGCAGTTCTTC. Translated, it gives CASSLVPASGFENEQFF. The chain couples TRBV5-6 to TRBJ2-1; 8 bases fit TRBD2. CDR3 length equals 17 residues. CDR1 SGHDT and CDR2 YYEEEE come from the germline V gene. With V trimmed by 0 bases and J by 7 bases, 12 bases remained unmatched.